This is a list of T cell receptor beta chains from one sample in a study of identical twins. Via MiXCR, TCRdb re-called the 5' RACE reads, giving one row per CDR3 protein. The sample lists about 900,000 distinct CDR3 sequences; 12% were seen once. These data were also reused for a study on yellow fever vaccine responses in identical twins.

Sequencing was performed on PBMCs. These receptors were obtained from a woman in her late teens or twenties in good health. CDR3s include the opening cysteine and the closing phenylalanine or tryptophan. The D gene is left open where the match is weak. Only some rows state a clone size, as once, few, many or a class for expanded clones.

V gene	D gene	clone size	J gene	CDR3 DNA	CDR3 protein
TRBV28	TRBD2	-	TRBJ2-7	TGTGCCAGCAGCCCCGGGACTAGGGGTGGGCGCGAGCAGTACTTC	CASSPGTRGGREQYF
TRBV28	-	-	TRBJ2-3	TGTGCCAGCATGAGCAGCACAGATACGCAGTATTTT	CASMSSTDTQYF
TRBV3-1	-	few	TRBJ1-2	TGTGCCAGCAGCCAGGAATCACATGGCTACACCTTC	CASSQESHGYTF
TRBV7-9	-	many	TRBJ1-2	TGTGCCAGCAGCTTAGGACAAGATACCTATGGCTACACCTTC	CASSLGQDTYGYTF
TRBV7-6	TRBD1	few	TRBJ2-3	TGTGCCAGCAGCTTAGGGGGACAGTATGCGACAGATACGCAGTATTTT	CASSLGGQYATDTQYF
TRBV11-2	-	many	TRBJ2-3	TGTGCCAGCAGCTTAGCCCGAACGCAGTATTTT	CASSLARTQYF
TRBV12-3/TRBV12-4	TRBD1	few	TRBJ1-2	TGTGCCAGCAGTTTAGCGGGACAGGCCTATGGCTACACCTTC	CASSLAGQAYGYTF
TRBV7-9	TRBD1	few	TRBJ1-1	TGTGCCAGCAGCTTACAGGACAGGGTGACTGAAGCTTTCTTT	CASSLQDRVTEAFF
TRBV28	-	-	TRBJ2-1	TGTGCCAGCAGTTCCACAGGCCCTACCTACAATGAGCAGTTCTTC	CASSSTGPTYNEQFF
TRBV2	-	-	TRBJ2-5	TGTACCTGCAGCGCCGCGGGGTGGAATAACGGTTTGAATGGGGCCCAGTACTTC	CTCSAAGWNNGLNGAQYF
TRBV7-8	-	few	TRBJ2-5	TGTGCCAGCAGCTTAGCTAGCCTGGGCGAGACCCAGTACTTC	CASSLASLGETQYF
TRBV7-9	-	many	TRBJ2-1	TGTGCCAGCAGCTGGGAGCTGGTCGGGCATCACAATGAGCAGTTCTTC	CASSWELVGHHNEQFF
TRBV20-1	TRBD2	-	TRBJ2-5	TGCAGTGCTCCAAGCCCCGCTAGCGGGGGGTCGGAGACCCAGTACTTC	CSAPSPASGGSETQYF
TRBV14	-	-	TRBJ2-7	TGTGCCAGCAGTCGAAGGGAGTACGAGCAGTACTTC	CASSRREYEQYF
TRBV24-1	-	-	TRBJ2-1	TGTGCCACCAGAGGGGATGGGGCAGAAGCCTACAATGAGCAGTTCTTC	CATRGDGAEAYNEQFF
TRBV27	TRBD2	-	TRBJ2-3	TGTGCCAGCAGTTTCTCTAGCGGGAGGGTCGGAGATACGCAGTATTTT	CASSFSSGRVGDTQYF
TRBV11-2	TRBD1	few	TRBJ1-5	TGTGCCAGCAGCATTGGACAGGGCCGTAATCAGCCCCAGCATTTT	CASSIGQGRNQPQHF
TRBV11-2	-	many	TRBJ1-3	TGTGCCAGCAGCTTAGCTCCTCAGAGGAGCTCTGGAAACACCATATATTTT	CASSLAPQRSSGNTIYF
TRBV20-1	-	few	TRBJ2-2	TGCAGTGCTATCAGGGGGAACACCGGGGAGCTGTTTTTT	CSAIRGNTGELFF
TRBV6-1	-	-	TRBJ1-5	TGTGCCAGCAGGAATGGACTAGGGGCTGGTCAGCCCCAGCATTTT	CASRNGLGAGQPQHF
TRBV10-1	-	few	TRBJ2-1	TGCGCCAGCAGTGATGGGAGTGGTGAGCAGTTCTTC	CASSDGSGEQFF
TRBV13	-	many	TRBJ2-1	TGTGCCAGCAGCGACAGAAGTTACAATGAGCAGTTCTTC	CASSDRSYNEQFF
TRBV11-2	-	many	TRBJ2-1	TGTGCCAGCAGCGGCCAGATAAATGAGCAGTTCTTC	CASSGQINEQFF
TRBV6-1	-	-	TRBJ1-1	TGTGCCAGCGCCGTCAGGTTGAACACTGAAGCTTTCTTT	CASAVRLNTEAFF
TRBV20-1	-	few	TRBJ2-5	TGCAGTGTCCAGAGGCCGACTAGTGGGGAGACCCAGTACTTC	CSVQRPTSGETQYF
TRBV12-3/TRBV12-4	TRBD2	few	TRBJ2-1	TGTGCCAGCAGCCGGCGGACTAGCGGGGGCCACAATGAGCAGTTCTTC	CASSRRTSGGHNEQFF
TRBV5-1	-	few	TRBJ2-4	TGCGCCAGCAGCTTGGACAGGGATTCCGGTATTGCATACTTC	CASSLDRDSGIAYF
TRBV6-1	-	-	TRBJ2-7	TGTGCCAGCAGTGAAGCCAGCTGGGGGTACGAGCAGTACTTC	CASSEASWGYEQYF
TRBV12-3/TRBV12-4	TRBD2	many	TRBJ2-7	TGTGCCAGCAGGATTAGCGGGAGTCGCAACGAGCAGTACTTC	CASRISGSRNEQYF
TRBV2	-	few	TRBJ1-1	TGTGCCAGCAGGAACAGTAAGAACACTGAAGCTTTCTTT	CASRNSKNTEAFF
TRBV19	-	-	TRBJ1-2	TGTGCCAGTACCACGCACGACGGATCTAACTATGGCTACACCTTC	CASTTHDGSNYGYTF
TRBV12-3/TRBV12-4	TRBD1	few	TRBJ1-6	TGTGCCAGCAGTCTACGGACAGGGGATAATTCACCCCTCCACTTT	CASSLRTGDNSPLHF
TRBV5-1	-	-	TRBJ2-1	TGCGCCAGCAGCAAGACCGACAGGCGATCAAACAATGAGCAGTTCTTC	CASSKTDRRSNNEQFF
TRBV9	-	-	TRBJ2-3	TGTGCCAGCAGCGCGGACCCGAGCACAGATACGCAGTATTTT	CASSADPSTDTQYF